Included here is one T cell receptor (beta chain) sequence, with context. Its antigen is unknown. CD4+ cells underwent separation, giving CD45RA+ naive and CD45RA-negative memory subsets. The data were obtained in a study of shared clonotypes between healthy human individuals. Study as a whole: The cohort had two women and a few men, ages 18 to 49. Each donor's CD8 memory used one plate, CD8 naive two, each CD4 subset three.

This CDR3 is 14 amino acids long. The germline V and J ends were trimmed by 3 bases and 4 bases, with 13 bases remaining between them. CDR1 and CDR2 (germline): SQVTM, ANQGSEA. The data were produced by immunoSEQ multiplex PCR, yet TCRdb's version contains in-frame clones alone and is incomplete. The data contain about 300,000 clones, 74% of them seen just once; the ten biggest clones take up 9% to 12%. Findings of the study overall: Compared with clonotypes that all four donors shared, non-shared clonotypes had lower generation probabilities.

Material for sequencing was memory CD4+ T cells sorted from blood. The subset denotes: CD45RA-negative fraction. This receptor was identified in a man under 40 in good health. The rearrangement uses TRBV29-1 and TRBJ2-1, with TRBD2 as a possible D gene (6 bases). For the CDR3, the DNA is TGCAGCGTTGATGTCAGCGGACTATACAATGAGCAGTTCTTC. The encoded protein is CSVDVSGLYNEQFF.